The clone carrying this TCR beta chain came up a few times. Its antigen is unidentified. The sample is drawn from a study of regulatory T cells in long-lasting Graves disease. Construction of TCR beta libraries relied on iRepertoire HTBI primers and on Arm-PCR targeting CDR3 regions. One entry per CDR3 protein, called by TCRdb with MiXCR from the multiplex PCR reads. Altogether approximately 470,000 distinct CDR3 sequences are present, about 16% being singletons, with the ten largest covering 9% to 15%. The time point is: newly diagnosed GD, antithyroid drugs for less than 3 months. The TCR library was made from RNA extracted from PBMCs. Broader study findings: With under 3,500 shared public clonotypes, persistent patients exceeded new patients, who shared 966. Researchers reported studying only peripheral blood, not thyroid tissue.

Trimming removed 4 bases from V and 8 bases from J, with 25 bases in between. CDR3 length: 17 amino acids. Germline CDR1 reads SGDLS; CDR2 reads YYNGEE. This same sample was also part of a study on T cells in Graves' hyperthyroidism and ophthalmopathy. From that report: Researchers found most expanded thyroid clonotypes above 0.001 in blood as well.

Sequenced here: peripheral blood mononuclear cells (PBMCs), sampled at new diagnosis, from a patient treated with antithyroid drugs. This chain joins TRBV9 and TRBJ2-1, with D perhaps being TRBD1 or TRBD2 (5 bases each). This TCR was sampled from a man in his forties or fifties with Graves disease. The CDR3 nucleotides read TGTGCCAGCAGCCCCGGGCGGCGGGTCCTGGGGCCCCATGAGCAGTTCTTC. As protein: CASSPGRRVLGPHEQFF. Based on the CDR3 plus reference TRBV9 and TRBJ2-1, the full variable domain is DSGVTQTPKHLITATGQRVTLRCSPRSGDLSVYWYQQSLDQGLQFLIQYYNGEERAKGNILERFSAQQFPDLHSELNLSSLELGDSALYFCASSPGRRVLGPHEQFFGPGTRLTVL.